The clone carrying this T cell receptor beta chain appeared many times. This specimen comes from a study of low-dose radiotherapy and immunotherapy resistance in tumors. Both TCRalpha and TCRbeta chains were reverse transcribed with V-gene-specific primers. For amplifying TCRs, the PCR ran for about 22 cycles with Phusion, which was used together with a constant-region primer and the adapter on the V primers. From the reads, TCRdb called clonotypes with MiXCR, one entry per CDR3 protein. Of roughly 100,000 distinct CDR3 sequences in the sample, around 20% were seen once. The CDR3 runs to 17 residues. V shed 6 bases and J 2 bases; nucleotides not matched to a gene: 14. Germline-derived CDR1 and CDR2 are MDHEN and SYDVKM. Described time point: after trial treatment. Treatment given: LDRT plus nivolumab, ipilimumab, low-dose cyclophosphamide and aspirin (RACIN trial). Donors were dosed with nivolumab and ipilimumab; they also received aspirin, low-dose cyclophosphamide and low-dose radiotherapy.

The chain carries TRBV28 and TRBJ2-7, with 9 positions matching TRBD1. The receptor's source is a female donor with ovarian cancer. This sample comprised PBMCs, obtained after low-dose radiotherapy plus immunotherapy. CDR3 sequence reads: CASSFPGTGISTYEQYF. The CDR3 DNA is TGTGCCAGCAGCTTTCCAGGGACAGGGATCTCAACCTACGAGCAGTACTTC.